This passage covers 28 T cell receptor beta chains from one sample sequenced in a study of early T cells in non-severe SARS-CoV-2 infection. TCRdb reprocessed the 5' RACE reads with MiXCR, giving one entry per CDR3 protein. The repertoire includes roughly 31,000 distinct CDR3 sequences, over 8.5% of them detected once, and roughly an eighth sits in the top ten. Sequenced input: whole blood. These receptor sequences come from an adult who was a healthcare worker with PCR-confirmed SARS-CoV-2 infection or an uninfected control (not recorded which).

The chain couples TRBV7-2 to TRBJ1-3, with D perhaps TRBD1 (5 bases). Trimming removed 5 bases at V and 1 base at J, with 12 bases between. The CDR3 sequence is 15 residues long. Germline V lookup: CDR1 SGHTA, CDR2 FQGNSA. CDR3 in DNA: TGTGCCAGCAGCACTGGTGGGGGATCTGGAAACACCATATATTTT. It is translated as CASSTGGGSGNTIYF.

The chain uses TRBV12-3 or TRBV12-4 and TRBJ1-2, with D uncertain. The CDR3 spans 13 residues. The ends were cut back, 3 bases at V and 2 bases at J, with 7 bases in the middle. CDR3 residues: CASSFAANYGYTF. DNA for the CDR3: TGTGCCAGCAGTTTCGCAGCCAACTATGGCTACACCTTC.

The J gene is TRBJ1-2, the V gene TRBV7-2, with D possibly matching TRBD1 (6 bases). Trimming removed 5 bases from V and 6 bases from J, with 13 bases in between. Per the germline V gene, CDR1 is SGHTA and CDR2 is FQGNSA. The CDR3 has 13 amino acids. The CDR3 nucleotides read TGTGCCAGCAGCCGGGGGGGCCCAAATGGCTACACCTTC. Its translation: CASSRGGPNGYTF.

Many counts were recorded for this clonotype. The V and J genes are TRBV19 and TRBJ1-5; D gene unclear. The ends were cut back, 0 bases at V and 3 bases at J, with 12 bases in the middle. This CDR3 has 16 residues. Germline V gene data show CDR1 as LNHDA and CDR2 as SQIVND (reference sequence). The CDR3 DNA reads TGTGCCAGTAGTATAGATCTGTCCGGGTTCAATCAGCCCCAGCATTTT. It encodes CASSIDLSGFNQPQHF. The whole variable domain, filled in from reference TRBV19 and TRBJ1-5, reads DGGITQSPKYLFRKEGQNVTLSCEQNLNHDAMYWYRQDPGQGLRLIYYSQIVNDFQKGDIAEGYSVSREKKESFPLTVTSAQKNPTAFYLCASSIDLSGFNQPQHFGDGTRLSIL.

About this clonotype itself: Relative to the germline gene, one junction end is altered; a read error may explain this. The rearrangement uses TRBV4-3 and TRBJ1-2; D ambiguous. The germline V gene encodes CDR1 LGHNA and CDR2 YSLEER. The CDR3 extends over 14 amino acids. CDR3 DNA sequence: TGCGCCAGCAACCAAGTTTCGTCCTCTAAGGGCTACACCTTC. Protein sequence: CASNQVSSSKGYTF.

The chain combines TRBV7-8 with TRBJ2-5, with D hard to call. CDR3 length: 11 residues. The V and J ends lost 2 bases and 6 bases respectively, with 4 bases between them. Germline V CDR1 and CDR2: SGHVS, FQNEAQ. The CDR3 here is CASSLRQTQYF. The CDR3 nucleotides are TGTGCCAGCAGCTTAAGACAGACCCAGTACTTC.

The CDR3 DNA reads as TGTGCCAGCAGTTCCCCCTCTGGGGCGCTCACTGAAGCTTTCTTT. It yields the protein CASSSPSGALTEAFF. V and J are TRBV27 and TRBJ1-1; D might be TRBD1 (5 bases). CDR1 is MNHEY and CDR2 is SMNVEV in the germline V gene (reference sequence). V gave up 4 bases and J gave up 4 bases, with 16 bases separating them. This CDR3 is 15 amino acids long.

In this sample, this clonotype turned up many times. This chain links TRBV3-1 with TRBJ2-7; 7 nucleotides align to TRBD1. Trimming at V came to 4 bases and at J to 3 bases, leaving 3 bases not matched to a gene. Germline V gives CDR1 LGHDT, CDR2 YNNKEL (reference sequence). The CDR3 has 13 residues. CDR3 residues: CASSPTGLYEQYF. CDR3 DNA sequence: TGTGCCAGCAGCCCGACAGGGCTCTACGAGCAGTACTTC.

The chain couples TRBV4-3 to TRBJ1-2, with a possible D match to TRBD1 (5 bases). Germline CDR1 and CDR2: LGHNA and YSLEER. This CDR3 contains 13 residues. With 4 bases removed from V and 8 bases from J, the gap between germline ends came to 14 bases. DNA for the CDR3: TGCGCCAGCAGCCCCTGGAGCCGGGACGGCTACACCTTC. It yields the protein CASSPWSRDGYTF.

In this sample, this clonotype turned up many times. V and J are TRBV7-9 and TRBJ2-3, with 10 bases that match TRBD1. Per the germline V gene, CDR1 is SEHNR and CDR2 is FQNEAQ (reference sequence). The CDR3 sequence is 11 residues long. J lost 4 bases, V lost 11 bases, and 0 bases had no gene match. As DNA, the CDR3 is TGTGCCGGACAGGGGGCAGATACGCAGTATTTT. Residues: CAGQGADTQYF.

This clonotype has ten or more counts. The chain uses TRBV7-8 and TRBJ2-3; 9 nucleotides agree with TRBD2. This CDR3 contains 17 residues. V lost 2 bases, J lost 8 bases, and 14 bases stayed unmatched. Germline V gene sequence: CDR1 SGHVS, CDR2 FQNEAQ. The CDR3 is CASSLKRGANQRSTQYF. The CDR3 DNA follows: TGTGCCAGCAGCTTAAAGCGGGGGGCTAATCAGCGGAGTACGCAGTATTTT.

This chain connects TRBV12-3 or TRBV12-4 to TRBJ1-6, with D perhaps matching TRBD1 (5 bases). Trimming took off 5 bases at V and 5 bases at J, with 13 bases between the two ends. This CDR3 spans 15 amino acids. For the CDR3, the DNA is TGTGCCAGCAGTCCCCGGGACCTAAATAATTCACCCCTCCACTTT. Protein: CASSPRDLNNSPLHF.

Here the CDR3 reads CASSQDRPTPGLAGGTGTGELFF. The CDR3 region has the DNA TGCGCCAGCAGCCAAGATCGCCCAACTCCGGGACTAGCGGGGGGTACAGGCACCGGGGAGCTGTTTTTT. The chain links TRBV4-3 to TRBJ2-2; the match to TRBD2 covers 15 bases. Germline lookup yields CDR1 LGHNA and CDR2 YSLEER. The CDR3 runs 23 residues. After removal of 0 bases from V and 4 bases from J, the junction contained 18 bases not matched to a gene.

The V gene is TRBV29-1, the J gene TRBJ1-4; D perhaps matches TRBD1 (5 bases). CDR1 is SQVTM and CDR2 is ANQGSEA in the germline V gene. Trimming stripped 0 bases from V and 0 bases from J, with 5 bases between. CDR3 length equals 14 residues. In DNA form, the CDR3 reads TGCAGCGTTGAAGAGACAGCAACTAATGAAAAACTGTTTTTT. Translated: CSVEETATNEKLFF.

This clonotype occurred a few times. The chain recombines TRBV11-2 with TRBJ1-6, with D unclear. The CDR3 length is 17 residues. Trimming pared 5 bases from V and 9 bases from J, leaving 23 bases between. Germline V gene lookup returns CDR1 SGHAT and CDR2 FQNNGV. CDR3: CASSPQPTRRFGSPLHF. The CDR3 DNA sequence: TGTGCCAGCAGCCCACAGCCGACACGCCGTTTCGGTTCACCCCTCCACTTT.

This clonotype has just one count. This chain links TRBV7-9 with TRBJ2-3; the D gene is possibly TRBD1 (6 bases). CDR3 length: 14 amino acids. Germline values: CDR1 SEHNR, CDR2 FQNEAQ (reference sequence). The V end was cut by 4 bases, the J end by 4 bases, with 12 bases between. This CDR3 reads CASSSTQGPDTQYF. In nucleotides, the CDR3 is TGTGCCAGCAGCTCGACACAGGGCCCAGATACGCAGTATTTT.

In its sample, this clonotype was seen a few times. The chain joins TRBV10-2 to TRBJ1-1, with TRBD1 as a possible D gene (6 bases). The V gene lost 7 bases and the J gene lost 1 base, with 16 bases spanning the gap. The CDR3 sequence is 15 residues long. Per germline, CDR1 WSHSY and CDR2 SAAADI. As DNA, the CDR3 is TGCGCCAGCACCGTCGGGGGGGCGGCGAACACTGAAGCTTTCTTT. Residues: CASTVGGAANTEAFF.

This clonotype was recorded at least ten times. The chain is built from TRBV7-2 and TRBJ2-7, with 7 bases identical to TRBD2. Per the germline V gene, CDR1 is SGHTA and CDR2 is FQGNSA. Trimming removed 5 bases from V and 3 bases from J; junction bases left unmatched: 10. The CDR3 has 15 amino acids. CDR3 in amino acids: CASSPTSGRVYEQYF. DNA of the CDR3: TGTGCCAGCAGCCCCACGTCAGGGAGGGTCTACGAGCAGTACTTC. Filled out from reference TRBV7-2 and TRBJ2-7, the complete variable domain reads GAGVSQSPSNKVTEKGKDVELRCDPISGHTALYWYRQSLGQGLEFLIYFQGNSAPDKSGLPSDRFSAERTGGSVSTLTIQRTQQEDSAVYLCASSPTSGRVYEQYFGPGTRLTVT.

The chain employs TRBV29-1 and TRBJ1-1, with D maybe TRBD1 (5 bases). CDR1 SQVTM and CDR2 ANQGSEA come from the germline V gene. Between the trimmed V and J ends, which lost 6 bases and 11 bases, there was a span of 13 bases. This CDR3 is 10 amino acids long. CDR3 residues: CSVQGQEAFF. CDR3 in DNA: TGCAGCGTCCAGGGTCAGGAGGCTTTCTTT.

There are many counts of this clonotype. Compared with germline, one end of the junction differs, possibly owing to a read error. The rearrangement links TRBV7-7 to TRBJ2-6, with D maybe TRBD1 (5 bases). This CDR3 has 15 amino acids. The germline V gene encodes CDR1 SSHAT and CDR2 FNYEAQ (reference sequence). This CDR3 is CASSLAGPGANVLTF. In DNA, the CDR3 is TGTGCTAGCAGCTTAGCAGGGCCTGGGGCCAACGTCCTGACTTTC.

The rearrangement uses TRBV7-2 and TRBJ2-7, with D possibly matching TRBD2 (6 bases). Per the germline V gene, CDR1 is SGHTA and CDR2 is FQGNSA. V was cut by 1 base and J by 11 bases, with 9 bases left in between. The CDR3 runs to 11 residues. The CDR3 loop is CASSLGGVEYF. Here the CDR3 DNA reads TGTGCCAGCAGCTTAGGGGGGGTGGAGTACTTC. Full variable domain (outside the CDR3, taken from reference TRBV7-2 and TRBJ2-7): GAGVSQSPSNKVTEKGKDVELRCDPISGHTALYWYRQSLGQGLEFLIYFQGNSAPDKSGLPSDRFSAERTGGSVSTLTIQRTQQEDSAVYLCASSLGGVEYFGPGTRLTVT.

This clonotype occurred many times. The chain carries TRBV15 and TRBJ2-1; D tentatively reads TRBD1 or TRBD2 (5 bases each). V was pared by 2 bases and J by 10 bases, with 9 bases between. Germline V gene data show CDR1 as LNHNV and CDR2 as YYDKDF (reference sequence). The CDR3 runs to 12 residues. The CDR3 DNA is TGTGCCACCAGCAGACGCCGGGGCGAGCAGTTCTTC. Translated: CATSRRRGEQFF. The whole variable domain, filled in from reference TRBV15 and TRBJ2-1, reads DAMVIQNPRYQVTQFGKPVTLSCSQTLNHNVMYWYQQKSSQAPKLLFHYYDKDFNNEADTPDNFQSRRPNTSFCFLDIRSPGLGDTAMYLCATSRRRGEQFFGPGTRLTVL.

This clonotype was observed at least ten times. V usage is TRBV14 and J usage is TRBJ2-3; 9 nucleotides align to TRBD2. Germline V gene lookup returns CDR1 SGHDN and CDR2 FVKESK. The CDR3 extends over 17 amino acids. Trimming cost V 1 base and J 4 bases; bases outside gene matches: 9. As DNA, the CDR3 is TGTGCCAGCAGCCAAGTCGGTCCAGCGGGGGGAGCAGATACGCAGTATTTT. Amino acid sequence: CASSQVGPAGGADTQYF.

This clonotype showed up many times. The CDR3 DNA is TGTGCCAGCAGCCCAATAGGACAGGGTGTCACCGGGGAGCTGTTTTTT. Translation gives CASSPIGQGVTGELFF. The chain is built from TRBV7-2 and TRBJ2-2, with 8 bases that match TRBD1. The CDR3 sequence is 16 residues long. The V gene end was trimmed by 5 bases and the J gene end by 4 bases; junction bases not matched to a gene: 9. Per germline, CDR1 SGHTA and CDR2 FQGNSA.

This clonotype has only a few counts. The genes are TRBV21-1 and TRBJ1-1. TRBV21-1 is an annotated pseudogene. The CDR3 extends over 12 amino acids. The chain's CDR3 is CASSKRDTEAFF. In DNA form, the CDR3 reads TGTGCCAGCAGCAAGCGGGACACTGAAGCTTTCTTT.

This clonotype was seen repeatedly, ten times or more. This chain joins TRBV7-3 and TRBJ2-2; tentative D call: TRBD1 (5 bases). In germline, CDR1 is SGHTA, CDR2 FQGTGA. V dropped 1 base and J dropped 6 bases, with 9 bases sitting between them. The CDR3 is made up of 14 amino acids. The CDR3 protein is CASSLMQGSGELFF. The CDR3 bases are TGTGCCAGCAGCTTAATGCAGGGCTCCGGGGAGCTGTTTTTT.

This clonotype was picked up many times. The rearrangement uses TRBV9 and TRBJ2-1; TRBD2 agrees at 9 bases. Germline CDR1 reads SGDLS; CDR2 reads YYNGEE. CDR3 length equals 16 residues. With 3 bases clipped from V and 2 bases from J, the junction kept 6 bases outside the gene matches. The CDR3 protein is CASSARLAAAYNEQFF. CDR3 DNA: TGTGCCAGCAGCGCCCGACTAGCGGCGGCCTACAATGAGCAGTTCTTC.

This rearrangement joins TRBV7-8 to TRBJ2-5; TRBD1 might be the D (6 bases). Germline assignment: CDR1 SGHVS and CDR2 FQNEAQ. V gave up 3 bases and J gave up 4 bases, with 15 bases separating them. The CDR3 is 15 residues long. As DNA, the CDR3 is TGTGCCAGCAGCTTTGGGGGCCCTGTGCGAGAGACCCAGTACTTC. This codes for CASSFGGPVRETQYF.